The 25 T cell receptor beta chains below all came from one sample that was sequenced in a study of T cell responses to AZD1222 COVID-19 vaccine. TCRdb's copy holds only in-frame clones and misses some; the assay was immunoSEQ multiplex PCR. Of about 140,000 clones listed, roughly nine tenths were seen once; the top ten hold approximately 4.3%. This specimen consisted of peripheral blood, obtained 28 days after the second AZD1222 dose. These receptors came from an adult who received the AZD1222 COVID-19 vaccine.

The J gene is TRBJ2-4, the V gene TRBV19; D gene ambiguous. Trimming cost V 9 bases and J 1 base, with 16 bases left between them. The CDR3 totals 15 residues. Germline assignment: CDR1 LNHDA and CDR2 SQIVND (reference sequence). The CDR3 DNA sequence: TGTGCCAGAGATAGACCCCCTACTGCCAAAAACATTCAGTACTTC. Protein product: CARDRPPTAKNIQYF.

This clone came up once. The rearrangement joins TRBV27 to TRBJ1-2; a weak D match, TRBD1 (5 bases). CDR3 size: 15 residues. From germline, CDR1 is MNHEY and CDR2 SMNVEV (reference sequence). V was pared by 0 bases and J by 5 bases, with 13 bases between. CDR3 nucleotide sequence: TGTGCCAGCAGTTTATCGTTGGGGGATCAATATGGCTACACCTTC. This codes for CASSLSLGDQYGYTF.

This chain links TRBV4-1 with TRBJ2-6; D may be TRBD2 (6 bases). Germline CDR1 reads MGHRA; CDR2 reads YSYEKL. The CDR3 runs 18 residues. The V and J ends lost 7 bases and 3 bases respectively, with 22 bases between them. The CDR3 spells CASTPTGRRPDGANVLTF. Written as DNA, the CDR3 is TGCGCCAGCACCCCCACGGGGAGGCGCCCAGATGGGGCCAACGTCCTGACTTTC.

The rearrangement joins TRBV2 to TRBJ2-7; D call uncertain. The CDR3 extends over 12 amino acids. Looked up from germline, CDR1 is SNHLY and CDR2 is FYNNEI. The V gene lost 6 bases and the J gene lost 7 bases, with 13 bases spanning the gap. This CDR3 is CASSQDLGEQYF. CDR3 sequence (DNA): TGTGCCAGCAGCCAAGATCTGGGGGAGCAGTACTTC.

The chain links TRBV18 to TRBJ2-2, with unresolved D. The CDR3 runs 15 residues. Looked up from germline, CDR1 is KGHSH and CDR2 is LQKENI. The V and J ends lost 5 bases and 3 bases respectively, with 13 bases between them. Written as DNA, the CDR3 is TGTGCCAGCTCAGAGGACCCGGGTGACACCGGGGAGCTGTTTTTT. It is translated as CASSEDPGDTGELFF.

V gene TRBV7-9 combines with J gene TRBJ1-5, with D uncertain. Germline CDR1 reads SEHNR; CDR2 reads FQNEAQ (reference sequence). The CDR3 spans 14 residues. V shed 5 bases and J shed 5 bases, with 13 bases lying between them. CDR3 amino acids: CASSHVTGDQPQHF. Written as DNA, the CDR3 is TGTGCCAGCAGCCACGTGACTGGGGATCAGCCCCAGCATTTT.

V gene TRBV7-2 combines with J gene TRBJ1-3; D gene ambiguous. Trimming took 5 bases from V and 0 from J, leaving 17 bases between them. This CDR3 region has 17 residues. The germline V gene encodes CDR1 SGHTA and CDR2 FQGNSA. CDR3 sequence reads: CASSPRTARSSGNTIYF. In DNA form, the CDR3 reads TGTGCCAGCAGCCCCCGGACCGCACGGAGCTCTGGAAACACCATATATTTT. Looking up the rest from reference TRBV7-2 and TRBJ1-3 gives the full variable domain: GAGVSQSPSNKVTEKGKDVELRCDPISGHTALYWYRQSLGQGLEFLIYFQGNSAPDKSGLPSDRFSAERTGGSVSTLTIQRTQQEDSAVYLCASSPRTARSSGNTIYFGEGSWLTVV.

The gene calls are TRBV11-3 and TRBJ2-3; the D is unclear. Germline V gene data show CDR1 as SGHNT and CDR2 as YENEEA. The CDR3 spans 11 residues. V was shortened by 2 bases and J by 6 bases, with 3 bases between the two germline ends. CDR3 region: CASSLFDTQYF. The CDR3, as DNA: TGTGCCAGCAGCTTATTTGATACGCAGTATTTT.

J is TRBJ2-1 and V is TRBV29-1; D gene unclear. Looked up from germline, CDR1 is SQVTM and CDR2 is ANQGSEA. The CDR3 is made up of 13 amino acids. The ends were cut back, 2 bases at V and 2 bases at J, with 7 bases in the middle. The CDR3 nucleotides read TGCAGCGTTGAAAGCCCCACCTACAATGAGCAGTTCTTC. Translated: CSVESPTYNEQFF.

The chain is built from TRBV9 and TRBJ1-2; D perhaps matches TRBD1 (5 bases). In germline, CDR1 is SGDLS, CDR2 YYNGEE. V lost 0 bases and J lost 7, with 10 bases in between. There are 13 residues in the CDR3. The DNA of the CDR3 is TGTGCCAGCAGCGTAGATGGGGGGGGTGGCTACACCTTC. It codes for CASSVDGGGGYTF.

This chain uses TRBV7-8 with TRBJ1-5; D gene uncertain. Germline V lookup: CDR1 SGHVS, CDR2 FQNEAQ. V was trimmed by 1 base and J by 6 bases, leaving 7 bases between them. CDR3 length: 13 residues. The CDR3 DNA reads TGTGCCAGCAGCTTAGATTTAGGTCAGCCCCAGCATTTT. Translation: CASSLDLGQPQHF.

The chain uses TRBV6-5 and TRBJ2-5; D is undetermined. The CDR3 consists of 13 residues. V lost 6 bases, J lost 5 bases, and 13 bases lay in between. Germline V gene sequence: CDR1 MNHEY, CDR2 SVGAGI. The CDR3 DNA reads as TGTGCCAGCAGCCTTGGAAGGGATGAGACCCAGTACTTC. Protein product: CASSLGRDETQYF.

The J gene is TRBJ1-2, the V gene TRBV28; D call uncertain. Germline CDR1 MDHEN, CDR2 SYDVKM. Trimming left V 0 bases short and J 2 bases short, with 10 bases between. The CDR3 has 15 amino acids. The CDR3 loop reads CASSLWTGGNYGYTF. DNA of the CDR3: TGTGCCAGCAGTTTATGGACCGGTGGGAACTATGGCTACACCTTC.

The chain is built from TRBV4-3 and TRBJ2-4; D unclear. Trimming took 0 bases from V and 0 from J, leaving 15 bases between them. Germline values: CDR1 LGHNA, CDR2 YSLEER. This CDR3 is built from 18 residues. CDR3 region: CASSQDSNAGLAKNIQYF. The DNA of the CDR3 is TGCGCCAGCAGCCAAGATTCTAACGCAGGCCTAGCCAAAAACATTCAGTACTTC.

CDR3 residues: CASSPAGALEQYF. In DNA form, the CDR3 reads TGTGCCAGCTCACCAGCGGGAGCTTTAGAGCAGTACTTC. This chain links TRBV19 with TRBJ2-7; the match to TRBD2 covers 8 bases. This CDR3 spans 13 amino acids. Germline CDR1 reads LNHDA; CDR2 reads SQIVND (reference sequence). Trimming removed 9 bases from V and 7 bases from J; junction bases left unmatched: 11.

V is TRBV19 and J is TRBJ1-5; no clear D. V shed 5 bases and J shed 5 bases, with 10 bases lying between them. The germline CDR1 and CDR2 sequences are LNHDA and SQIVND (reference sequence). The CDR3 totals 13 residues. The chain's CDR3 is CASSYRFDQPQHF. CDR3 DNA: TGTGCCAGTAGTTACAGATTCGATCAGCCCCAGCATTTT. Full variable domain (outside the CDR3, taken from reference TRBV19 and TRBJ1-5): DGGITQSPKYLFRKEGQNVTLSCEQNLNHDAMYWYRQDPGQGLRLIYYSQIVNDFQKGDIAEGYSVSREKKESFPLTVTSAQKNPTAFYLCASSYRFDQPQHFGDGTRLSIL.

The DNA for the CDR3 is TGTGCCAGCAGTTACTCAAGGGCCAGTAATGAAAAACTGTTTTTT. Translated, it gives CASSYSRASNEKLFF. The rearrangement uses TRBV6-5 and TRBJ1-4; D call uncertain. V was trimmed by 0 bases and J by 4 bases, leaving 9 bases between them. This CDR3 region has 15 residues. Germline V gene lookup returns CDR1 MNHEY and CDR2 SVGAGI.

The chain employs TRBV12-5 and TRBJ1-2; D is perhaps TRBD1 (5 bases). The CDR3 length is 15 residues. Germline V gene data show CDR1 as LGHNT and CDR2 as FRNRAP. The V gene lost 1 base and the J gene lost 8 bases, with 17 bases spanning the gap. The CDR3 is CASGLALSGTGGYTF. For the CDR3, the DNA is TGTGCTAGTGGTTTGGCCCTTTCAGGGACGGGGGGCTACACCTTC.

The V gene is TRBV24-1, the J gene TRBJ1-1; possible D gene TRBD1, 5 bases. The CDR3 runs to 16 residues. Trimming shortened V by 5 bases and J by 10 bases, and 25 bases separated the two germline ends. CDR1 and CDR2 (germline): KGHDR, SFDVKD. The CDR3 coding sequence is TGTGCCACCAGTGTAACCCCAGGCATCAAGGGGTTTCGAGCTTTCTTT. Protein: CATSVTPGIKGFRAFF.

The rearrangement joins TRBV7-3 to TRBJ2-1; 10 bases are a match to TRBD2. V gave up 5 bases and J gave up 3 bases; unmatched junction bases: 4. CDR1 and CDR2 (germline): SGHTA, FQGTGA. CDR3 length: 15 residues. The CDR3, as DNA: TGTGCCAGCAGCGCCCTAGCGGGGGACTACAATGAGCAGTTCTTC. It is translated as CASSALAGDYNEQFF.

This chain links TRBV29-1 with TRBJ2-7; TRBD2 aligns across 10 bases. The CDR3 is made up of 16 amino acids. Germline values: CDR1 SQVTM, CDR2 ANQGSEA. Trimming cost V 7 bases and J 2 bases; bases outside gene matches: 14. The CDR3 loop reads CSAAQGLAPAAYEQYF. The CDR3 DNA reads as TGCAGCGCCGCACAGGGACTAGCGCCTGCCGCCTACGAGCAGTACTTC.

The V and J genes are TRBV6-2 or TRBV6-3 and TRBJ2-3; unclear D gene. Germline loops: CDR1 MNHEY, CDR2 SVGEGT. Between the trimmed V and J ends, which lost 6 bases and 0 bases, there was a span of 7 bases. This CDR3 has 13 amino acids. CDR3 residues: CASSFGSTDTQYF. The CDR3 DNA sequence: TGTGCCAGCAGCTTTGGTAGCACAGATACGCAGTATTTT.

The chain couples TRBV11-2 to TRBJ2-5; D is possibly TRBD2 (5 bases). The V end lost 1 base, the J end lost 5 bases, and 14 bases lay between the germline ends. Germline CDR1 SGHAT, CDR2 FQNNGV. CDR3 length equals 15 residues. CDR3 sequence reads: CASSLGGASPETQYF. Written as DNA, the CDR3 is TGTGCCAGCAGCTTAGGAGGAGCTAGCCCGGAGACCCAGTACTTC.

V usage is TRBV7-2 and J usage is TRBJ2-5; D ambiguous. Per germline, CDR1 SGHTA and CDR2 FQGNSA. The V end lost 1 base, the J end lost 7 bases, and 7 bases lay between the germline ends. The CDR3 spans 12 residues. CDR3 amino acids: CASSLDRATQYF. In DNA, the CDR3 is TGTGCCAGCAGCTTAGATAGGGCGACCCAGTACTTC.

The chain is built from TRBV9 and TRBJ2-4; 10 nucleotides line up with TRBD1. The CDR3 consists of 15 residues. The J segment lost 8 bases and the V segment lost 3 bases, leaving 8 bases of the junction unmatched. The V gene's germline CDR1 is SGDLS and CDR2 YYNGEE. The CDR3 DNA reads as TGTGCCAGCAGCGCAAGACAGGGGGCTTTGGACATTCAGTACTTC. Amino acids: CASSARQGALDIQYF.